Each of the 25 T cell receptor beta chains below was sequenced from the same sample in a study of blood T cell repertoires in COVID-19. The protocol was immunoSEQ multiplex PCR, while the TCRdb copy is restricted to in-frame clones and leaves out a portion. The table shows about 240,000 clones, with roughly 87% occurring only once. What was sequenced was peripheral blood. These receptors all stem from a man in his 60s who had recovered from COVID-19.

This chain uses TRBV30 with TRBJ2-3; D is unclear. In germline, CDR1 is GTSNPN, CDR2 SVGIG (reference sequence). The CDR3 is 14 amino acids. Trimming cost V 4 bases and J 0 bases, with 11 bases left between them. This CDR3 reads CAWNRGYSTDTQYF. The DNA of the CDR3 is TGTGCCTGGAATAGAGGATATAGCACAGATACGCAGTATTTT. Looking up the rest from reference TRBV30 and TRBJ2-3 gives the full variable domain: SQTIHQWPATLVQPVGSPLSLECTVEGTSNPNLYWYRQAAGRGLQLLFYSVGIGQISSEVPQNLSASRPQDRQFILSSKKLLLSDSGFYLCAWNRGYSTDTQYFGPGTRLTVL.

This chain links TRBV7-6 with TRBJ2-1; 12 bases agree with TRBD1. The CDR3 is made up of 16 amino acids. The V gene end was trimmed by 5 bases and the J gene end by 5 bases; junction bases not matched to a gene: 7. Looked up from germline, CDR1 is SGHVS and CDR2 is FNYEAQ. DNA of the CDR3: TGTGCCAGCAGCACGCCCCGGGACAGGGGGCACAATGAGCAGTTCTTC. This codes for CASSTPRDRGHNEQFF.

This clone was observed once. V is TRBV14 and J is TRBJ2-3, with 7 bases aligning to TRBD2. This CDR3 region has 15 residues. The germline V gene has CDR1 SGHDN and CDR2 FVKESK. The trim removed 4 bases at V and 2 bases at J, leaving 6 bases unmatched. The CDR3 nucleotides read TGTGCCAGCAGCCGCGGGACTACTCCCACAGATACGCAGTATTTT. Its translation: CASSRGTTPTDTQYF. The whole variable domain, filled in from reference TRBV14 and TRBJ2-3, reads EAGVTQFPSHSVIEKGQTVTLRCDPISGHDNLYWYRRVMGKEIKFLLHFVKESKQDESGMPNNRFLAERTGGTYSTLKVQPAELEDSGVYFCASSRGTTPTDTQYFGPGTRLTVL.

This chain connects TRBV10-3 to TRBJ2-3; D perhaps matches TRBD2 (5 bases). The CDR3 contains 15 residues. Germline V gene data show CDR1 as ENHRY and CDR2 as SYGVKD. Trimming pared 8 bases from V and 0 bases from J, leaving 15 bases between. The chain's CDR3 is CAISGRGFSTDTQYF. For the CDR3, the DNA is TGTGCCATCTCAGGACGGGGATTTAGCACAGATACGCAGTATTTT.

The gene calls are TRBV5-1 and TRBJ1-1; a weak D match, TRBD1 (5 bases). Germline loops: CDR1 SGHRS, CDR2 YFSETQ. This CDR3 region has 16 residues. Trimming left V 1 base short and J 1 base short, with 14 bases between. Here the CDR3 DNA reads TGCGCCAGCAGCTTGAATTTGGGGCGCTCGAACACTGAAGCTTTCTTT. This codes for CASSLNLGRSNTEAFF.

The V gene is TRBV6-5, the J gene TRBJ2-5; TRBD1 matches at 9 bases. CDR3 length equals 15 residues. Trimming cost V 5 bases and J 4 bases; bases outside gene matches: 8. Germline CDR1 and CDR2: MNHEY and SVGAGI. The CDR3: CASSRRTGDRETQYF. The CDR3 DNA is TGTGCCAGCAGTCGACGGACAGGGGACAGAGAGACCCAGTACTTC.

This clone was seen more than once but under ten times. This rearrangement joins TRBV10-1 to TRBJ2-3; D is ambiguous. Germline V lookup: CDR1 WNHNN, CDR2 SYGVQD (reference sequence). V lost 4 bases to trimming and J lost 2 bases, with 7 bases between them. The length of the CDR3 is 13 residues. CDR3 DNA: TGCGCCAGCAGTGCTGACTCCACAGATACGCAGTATTTT. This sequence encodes CASSADSTDTQYF.

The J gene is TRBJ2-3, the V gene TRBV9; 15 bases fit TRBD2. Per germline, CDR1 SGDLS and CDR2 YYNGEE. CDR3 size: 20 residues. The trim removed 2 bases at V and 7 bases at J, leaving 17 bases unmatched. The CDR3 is CASSVGLAGGPIGPVNTQYF. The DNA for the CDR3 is TGTGCCAGCAGCGTCGGACTAGCGGGGGGGCCTATCGGCCCCGTGAATACGCAGTATTTT. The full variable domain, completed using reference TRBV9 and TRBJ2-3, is DSGVTQTPKHLITATGQRVTLRCSPRSGDLSVYWYQQSLDQGLQFLIQYYNGEERAKGNILERFSAQQFPDLHSELNLSSLELGDSALYFCASSVGLAGGPIGPVNTQYFGPGTRLTVL.

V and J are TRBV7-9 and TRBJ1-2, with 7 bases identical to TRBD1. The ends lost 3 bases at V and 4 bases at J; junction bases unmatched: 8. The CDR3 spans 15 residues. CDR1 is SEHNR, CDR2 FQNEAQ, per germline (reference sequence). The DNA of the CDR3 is TGTGCCAGCAGCTTGCGCGACAGGGCAACCTATGGCTACACCTTC. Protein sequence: CASSLRDRATYGYTF. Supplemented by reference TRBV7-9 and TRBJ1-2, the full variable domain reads DTGVSQNPRHKITKRGQNVTFRCDPISEHNRLYWYRQTLGQGPEFLTYFQNEAQLEKSRLLSDRFSAERPKGSFSTLEIQRTEQGDSAMYLCASSLRDRATYGYTFGSGTRLTVV.

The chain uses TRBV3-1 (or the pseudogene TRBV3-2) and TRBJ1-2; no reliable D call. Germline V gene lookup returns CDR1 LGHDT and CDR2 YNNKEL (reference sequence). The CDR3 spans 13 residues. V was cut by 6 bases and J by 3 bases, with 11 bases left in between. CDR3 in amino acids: CASSQRTDYGYTF. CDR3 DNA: TGTGCCAGCAGTCAAAGAACGGACTATGGCTACACCTTC.

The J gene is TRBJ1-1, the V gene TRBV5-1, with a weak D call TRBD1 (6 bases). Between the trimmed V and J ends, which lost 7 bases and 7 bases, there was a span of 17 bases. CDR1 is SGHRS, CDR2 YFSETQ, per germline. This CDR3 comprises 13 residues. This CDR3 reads CASGSTGLHEAFF. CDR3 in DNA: TGCGCCAGCGGATCTACAGGGTTACATGAAGCTTTCTTT.

CDR3: CATSGRGPVDEQFF. As DNA, the CDR3 is TGTGCCACCAGTGGCAGGGGGCCGGTGGATGAGCAGTTCTTC. The gene calls are TRBV24-1 and TRBJ2-1, with 8 bases matching TRBD1. J lost 8 bases, V lost 5 bases, and 7 bases had no gene match. The CDR3 is 14 residues long. CDR1 and CDR2 from the germline V gene are KGHDR and SFDVKD.

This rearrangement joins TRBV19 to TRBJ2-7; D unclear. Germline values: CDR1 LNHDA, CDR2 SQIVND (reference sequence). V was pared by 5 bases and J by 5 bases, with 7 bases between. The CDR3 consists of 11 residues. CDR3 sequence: CASSPGHEQYF. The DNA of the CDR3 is TGTGCCAGTAGTCCAGGTCACGAGCAGTACTTC.

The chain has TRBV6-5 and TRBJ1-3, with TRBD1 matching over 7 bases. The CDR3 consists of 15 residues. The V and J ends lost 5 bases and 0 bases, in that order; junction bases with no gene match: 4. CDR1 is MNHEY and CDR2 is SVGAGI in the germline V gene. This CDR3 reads CASSRDRFSGNTIYF. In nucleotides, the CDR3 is TGTGCCAGCAGTAGGGACAGATTCTCTGGAAACACCATATATTTT.

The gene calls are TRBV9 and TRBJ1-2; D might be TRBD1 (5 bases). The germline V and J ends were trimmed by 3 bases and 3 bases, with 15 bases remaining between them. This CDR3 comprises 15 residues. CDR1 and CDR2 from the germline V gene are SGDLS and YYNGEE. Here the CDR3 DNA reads TGTGCCAGCAGCGGGAGGGACCCTGCCTACTATGGCTACACCTTC. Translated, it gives CASSGRDPAYYGYTF.

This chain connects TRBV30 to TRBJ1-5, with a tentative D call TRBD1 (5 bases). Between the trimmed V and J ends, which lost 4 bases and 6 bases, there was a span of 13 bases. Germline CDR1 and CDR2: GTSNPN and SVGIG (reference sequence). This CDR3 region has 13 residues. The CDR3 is CAWNGGFGQPQHF. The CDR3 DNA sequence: TGTGCCTGGAACGGGGGGTTCGGTCAGCCCCAGCATTTT.

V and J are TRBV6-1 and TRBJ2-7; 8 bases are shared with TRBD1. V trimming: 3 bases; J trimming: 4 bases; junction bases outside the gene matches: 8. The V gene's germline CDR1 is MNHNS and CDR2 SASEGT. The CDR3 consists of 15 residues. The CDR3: CASSDPRTGRYEQYV. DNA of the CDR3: TGTGCCAGCAGTGACCCAAGGACAGGGAGGTACGAGCAGTACGTC.

CDR3 loop: CASSFRGQGYNEQFF. The CDR3 DNA sequence: TGTGCCAGCAGCTTCAGGGGACAGGGATACAATGAGCAGTTCTTC. This chain joins TRBV11-2 and TRBJ2-1, with 9 bases identical to TRBD1. From germline, CDR1 is SGHAT and CDR2 FQNNGV. The CDR3 consists of 15 residues. The trim removed 3 bases at V and 4 bases at J, leaving 4 bases unmatched.

The CDR3 DNA reads TGTGCCAGCAGCGTAGCGGGGGGGCCTTTGGAGACCCAGTACTTC. Amino acid sequence: CASSVAGGPLETQYF. The V call is TRBV9, the J call TRBJ2-5, with 8 bases fitting TRBD2. The CDR3 contains 15 residues. Germline loops: CDR1 SGDLS, CDR2 YYNGEE. The J segment lost 5 bases and the V segment lost 0 bases, leaving 6 bases of the junction unmatched. The complete variable domain, with remaining parts taken from reference TRBV9 and TRBJ2-5, reads DSGVTQTPKHLITATGQRVTLRCSPRSGDLSVYWYQQSLDQGLQFLIQYYNGEERAKGNILERFSAQQFPDLHSELNLSSLELGDSALYFCASSVAGGPLETQYFGPGTRLLVL.

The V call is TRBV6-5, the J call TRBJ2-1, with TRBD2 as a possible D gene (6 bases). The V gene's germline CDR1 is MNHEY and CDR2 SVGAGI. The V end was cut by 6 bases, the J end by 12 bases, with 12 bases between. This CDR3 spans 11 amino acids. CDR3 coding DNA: TGTGCCAGCAGCTACGGAGGGTCGCAGTTCTTC. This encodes CASSYGGSQFF.

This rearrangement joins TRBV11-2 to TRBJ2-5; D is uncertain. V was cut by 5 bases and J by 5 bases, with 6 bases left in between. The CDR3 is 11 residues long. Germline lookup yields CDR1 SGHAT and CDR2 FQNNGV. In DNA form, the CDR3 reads TGTGCCAGCAGCCCGAGTGAGACCCAGTACTTC. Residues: CASSPSETQYF.

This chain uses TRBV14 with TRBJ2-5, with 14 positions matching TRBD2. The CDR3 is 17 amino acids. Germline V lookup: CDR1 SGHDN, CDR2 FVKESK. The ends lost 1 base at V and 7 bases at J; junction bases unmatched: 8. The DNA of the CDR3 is TGTGCCAGCAGCCAAGCGGCCGGACTAGCGGGGGGCGTGACCCAGTACTTC. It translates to CASSQAAGLAGGVTQYF. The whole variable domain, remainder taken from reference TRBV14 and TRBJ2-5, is EAGVTQFPSHSVIEKGQTVTLRCDPISGHDNLYWYRRVMGKEIKFLLHFVKESKQDESGMPNNRFLAERTGGTYSTLKVQPAELEDSGVYFCASSQAAGLAGGVTQYFGPGTRLLVL.

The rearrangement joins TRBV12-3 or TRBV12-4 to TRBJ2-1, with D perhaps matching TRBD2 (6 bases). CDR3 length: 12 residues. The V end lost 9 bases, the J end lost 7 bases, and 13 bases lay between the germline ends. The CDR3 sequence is CASSGDSNEQFF. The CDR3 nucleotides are TGTGCCAGTTCGGGGGACTCGAATGAGCAGTTCTTC.

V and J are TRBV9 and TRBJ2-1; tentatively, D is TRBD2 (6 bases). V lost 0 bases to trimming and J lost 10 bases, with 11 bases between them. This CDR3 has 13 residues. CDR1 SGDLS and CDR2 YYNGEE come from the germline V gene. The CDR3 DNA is TGTGCCAGCAGCGTAGATGGAGGGCGGGAGCAGTTCTTC. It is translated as CASSVDGGREQFF.

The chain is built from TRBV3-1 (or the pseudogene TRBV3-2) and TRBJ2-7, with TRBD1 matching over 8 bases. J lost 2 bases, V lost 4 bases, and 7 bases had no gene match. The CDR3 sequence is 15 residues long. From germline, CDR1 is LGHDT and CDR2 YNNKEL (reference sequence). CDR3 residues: CASSPRTGLPYEQYF. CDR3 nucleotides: TGTGCCAGCAGCCCACGGACAGGGCTCCCCTACGAGCAGTACTTC.